This passage covers 28 T cell receptor beta chains from one sample sequenced in a study of blood T cell repertoires in COVID-19. The assay was immunoSEQ multiplex PCR, and TCRdb's table has in-frame clones only and misses some. The repertoire has over 40,000 clones, around 80% of them found once; the top ten carry roughly a sixth. The sample taken for sequencing was peripheral blood. The receptors here all came from a man aged 40-50 years with acute or convalescent COVID-19.

The CDR3 region is CASRDGLGQGEAFF. For the CDR3, the DNA is TGTGCCAGCAGGGATGGGTTGGGGCAGGGTGAAGCTTTCTTT. This chain connects TRBV5-4 to TRBJ1-1; D is perhaps TRBD1 (5 bases). The CDR3 has 14 residues. Deletions cut 5 bases from V and 7 bases from J, with 18 bases between. Germline lookup yields CDR1 SGHNT and CDR2 YYREEE (reference sequence).

This clone was detected a few times. V usage is TRBV29-1 and J usage is TRBJ1-4, with D unresolved. Germline CDR1 reads SQVTM; CDR2 reads ANQGSEA. CDR3 length: 13 residues. With 0 bases removed from V and 9 bases from J, the gap between germline ends came to 11 bases. CDR3 protein: CSVEDSTEKKLFF. DNA of the CDR3: TGCAGCGTTGAAGACAGTACCGAAAAAAAACTGTTTTTT.

The rearrangement joins TRBV2 to TRBJ1-6, with D unclear. V was clipped by 6 bases and J by 13 bases, with 10 bases between them. Germline-derived CDR1 and CDR2 are SNHLY and FYNNEI. The CDR3 runs to 11 residues. CDR3 amino acids: CASRVGVPLHF. CDR3 nucleotide sequence: TGTGCCAGCAGGGTCGGGGTGCCCCTCCACTTT. Based on the CDR3 plus reference TRBV2 and TRBJ1-6, the full variable domain is EPEVTQTPSHQVTQMGQEVILRCVPISNHLYFYWYRQILGQKVEFLVSFYNNEISEKSEIFDDQFSVERPDGSNFTLKIRSTKLEDSAMYFCASRVGVPLHFGNGTRLTVT.

The chain has TRBV28 and TRBJ1-2, with TRBD1 matching over 7 bases. V lost 6 bases to trimming and J lost 5 bases; unmatched junction nucleotides: 9. This CDR3 comprises 14 residues. Germline-derived CDR1 and CDR2 are MDHEN and SYDVKM. CDR3 sequence: CASSPGGSGYGYTF. DNA of the CDR3: TGTGCCAGCAGCCCAGGGGGGAGTGGGTATGGCTACACCTTC.

This clone was seen more than once but under ten times. The V call is TRBV6-5, the J call TRBJ1-2, with 9 bases matching TRBD1. This CDR3 has 16 amino acids. Germline CDR1 and CDR2: MNHEY and SVGAGI. The ends lost 4 bases at V and 1 base at J; junction bases unmatched: 7. CDR3 loop: CASSSPGQGSNYGYTF. CDR3 nucleotides: TGTGCCAGCAGTTCACCGGGACAGGGTAGTAACTATGGCTACACCTTC.

The chain is built from TRBV24-1 and TRBJ2-5; perhaps TRBD1 as D (5 bases). Germline-derived CDR1 and CDR2 are KGHDR and SFDVKD. CDR3 length equals 13 residues. Trimming pared 3 bases from V and 5 bases from J, leaving 9 bases between. The CDR3 DNA is TGTGCCACCAGTGATGGGGCGTCCGAGACCCAGTACTTC. Translated, it gives CATSDGASETQYF.

The chain links TRBV6-5 to TRBJ1-1, with TRBD1 matching over 8 bases. Per germline, CDR1 MNHEY and CDR2 SVGAGI. The V segment lost 6 bases and the J segment 4 bases; nucleotides outside the gene matches: 10. There are 15 residues in the CDR3. The CDR3 DNA is TGTGCCAGCAGGAAAAAGCCAACAGGGGGCACTGAAGCTTTCTTT. Translated: CASRKKPTGGTEAFF.

V gene TRBV24-1 combines with J gene TRBJ2-2; D is possibly TRBD2 (5 bases). Deletions cut 0 bases from V and 0 bases from J, with 7 bases between. The CDR3 has 16 residues. Germline V gene sequence: CDR1 KGHDR, CDR2 SFDVKD. CDR3 DNA: TGTGCCACCAGTGATTTGAGCGGCGCGAACACCGGGGAGCTGTTTTTT. It specifies CATSDLSGANTGELFF.

The chain uses TRBV9 and TRBJ1-1, with 7 bases aligning to TRBD1. From germline, CDR1 is SGDLS and CDR2 YYNGEE. V was pared by 6 bases and J by 0 bases, with 8 bases of the junction left unmatched. The CDR3 sequence is 15 residues long. DNA for the CDR3: TGTGCCAGCACCCGCCTCCAGGGGGTGAACACTGAAGCTTTCTTT. This codes for CASTRLQGVNTEAFF.

The chain couples TRBV19 to TRBJ1-1; tentatively, D is TRBD1 (6 bases). The CDR3 is 17 amino acids. In germline, CDR1 is LNHDA, CDR2 SQIVND (reference sequence). V lost 2 bases to trimming and J lost 2 bases, with 18 bases between them. CDR3 amino acids: CASSITGGRGVNTEAFF. CDR3 DNA: TGTGCCAGTAGTATAACGGGGGGGCGCGGTGTAAACACTGAAGCTTTCTTT.

The chain employs TRBV3-1 (or the pseudogene TRBV3-2) and TRBJ1-3, with D unclear. Trimming took off 1 base at V and 0 bases at J, with 13 bases between the two ends. This CDR3 is built from 17 residues. Per the germline V gene, CDR1 is LGHDT and CDR2 is YNNKEL (reference sequence). This CDR3 is CASSQGARPRSGNTIYF. The CDR3 DNA is TGTGCCAGCAGCCAAGGTGCCAGGCCGCGCTCTGGAAACACCATATATTTT.

The chain recombines TRBV4-1 with TRBJ2-1; 7 bases fit TRBD2. The ends lost 0 bases at V and 8 bases at J; junction bases unmatched: 4. Germline CDR1 is MGHRA and CDR2 is YSYEKL. The CDR3 length is 14 residues. CDR3 residues: CASSQDGGSDEQFF. CDR3 DNA sequence: TGCGCCAGCAGCCAAGACGGCGGGAGCGATGAGCAGTTCTTC.

The V call is TRBV3-1 (or the pseudogene TRBV3-2), the J call TRBJ1-4, with 7 bases lining up with TRBD1. This CDR3 contains 15 residues. Losses at the gene ends were 3 bases for V and 8 bases for J; bases not matched to a gene: 9. From germline, CDR1 is LGHDT and CDR2 YNNKEL (reference sequence). The CDR3 loop reads CASSHQGEVSEKLFF. DNA for the CDR3: TGTGCCAGCAGCCATCAGGGGGAAGTGAGCGAAAAACTGTTTTTT.

The chain has TRBV7-2 and TRBJ1-2; 8 nucleotides line up with TRBD1. This CDR3 comprises 15 residues. V was clipped by 3 bases and J by 4 bases; unmatched bases: 7. Germline lookup yields CDR1 SGHTA and CDR2 FQGNSA. CDR3 in amino acids: CASSFGQGLFYGYTF. In DNA, the CDR3 is TGTGCCAGCAGCTTCGGACAGGGCCTATTCTATGGCTACACCTTC.

The chain combines TRBV7-9 with TRBJ2-5; 8 bases match TRBD1. Germline assignment: CDR1 SEHNR and CDR2 FQNEAQ (reference sequence). Germline trimming cut 1 base from V and 5 bases from J; bases unmatched to any gene: 6. The CDR3 is made up of 15 amino acids. CDR3 in amino acids: CASSLVGTGPETQYF. CDR3 bases: TGTGCCAGCAGCTTAGTCGGGACAGGCCCCGAGACCCAGTACTTC.

The chain links TRBV12-5 to TRBJ1-3; D perhaps matches TRBD1 (6 bases). Germline V gene lookup returns CDR1 LGHNT and CDR2 FRNRAP. This CDR3 is built from 16 residues. V lost 0 bases to trimming and J lost 1 base, with 10 bases between them. DNA of the CDR3: TGTGCTAGTGGTTTGGTACAGGGACGTTCTGGAAACACCATATATTTT. Residues: CASGLVQGRSGNTIYF. Using reference TRBV12-5 and TRBJ1-3 for the parts outside the CDR3, the full variable domain is DARVTQTPRHKVTEMGQEVTMRCQPILGHNTVFWYRQTMMQGLELLAYFRNRAPLDDSGMPKDRFSAEMPDATLATLKIQPSEPRDSAVYFCASGLVQGRSGNTIYFGEGSWLTVV.

The rearrangement joins TRBV11-2 to TRBJ2-1; a weak D match, TRBD1 (6 bases). The germline gives CDR1 SGHAT, CDR2 FQNNGV. Trimming pared 5 bases from V and 2 bases from J, leaving 16 bases between. The CDR3 is 16 residues long. The chain's CDR3 is CASSQGITAPYNEQFF. DNA of the CDR3: TGTGCCAGCAGCCAGGGGATAACAGCACCCTACAATGAGCAGTTCTTC.

The V and J genes are TRBV7-8 and TRBJ2-2, with 9 bases lining up with TRBD1. The CDR3 is made up of 16 amino acids. The J segment lost 5 bases and the V segment lost 5 bases, leaving 9 bases of the junction unmatched. Germline V gene lookup returns CDR1 SGHVS and CDR2 FQNEAQ. The CDR3 coding sequence is TGTGCCAGCAGCCGGGCCGGGACAGGGCGTACCGGGGAGCTGTTTTTT. It yields the protein CASSRAGTGRTGELFF.

The chain is built from TRBV7-9 and TRBJ1-1, with D unclear. Germline CDR1 reads SEHNR; CDR2 reads FQNEAQ (reference sequence). The V and J ends lost 9 bases and 2 bases respectively, with 10 bases between them. CDR3 size: 12 residues. In DNA, the CDR3 is TGTGCCAGTTCGATCGGTAACACTGAAGCTTTCTTT. It yields the protein CASSIGNTEAFF.

This chain uses TRBV11-2 with TRBJ1-2, with 11 bases identical to TRBD1. This CDR3 spans 14 amino acids. Germline V lookup: CDR1 SGHAT, CDR2 FQNNGV. With 4 bases clipped from V and 4 bases from J, the junction kept 2 bases outside the gene matches. The CDR3 DNA is TGTGCCAGCAGCTGGGGACAGGGGGGCTATGGCTACACCTTC. Its protein is CASSWGQGGYGYTF.

In this sample, this clone turned up a few times. This chain connects TRBV7-9 to TRBJ2-5; 10 bases map to TRBD1. The CDR3 spans 16 residues. Per the germline V gene, CDR1 is SEHNR and CDR2 is FQNEAQ (reference sequence). With V trimmed by 5 bases and J by 5 bases, 11 bases remained unmatched. In DNA, the CDR3 is TGTGCCAGCAGCCCCCTCCGGGACAGGGGCGTGGAGACCCAGTACTTC. Residues: CASSPLRDRGVETQYF.

The chain couples TRBV10-3 to TRBJ1-1; a weak D match, TRBD1 (5 bases). V lost 4 bases and J 5 bases, leaving 14 bases between the germline ends. CDR1 is ENHRY and CDR2 is SYGVKD in the germline V gene. This CDR3 is 14 amino acids long. The CDR3 reads CAISGGERGTEAFF. Written as DNA, the CDR3 is TGTGCCATCAGTGGAGGGGAGCGGGGAACTGAAGCTTTCTTT.

The chain combines TRBV19 with TRBJ2-7; 12 positions agree with TRBD2. Unmatched junction bases numbered 7, after V lost 7 bases and J lost 0 bases. The CDR3 is 16 residues long. The germline gives CDR1 LNHDA, CDR2 SQIVND (reference sequence). The CDR3 here is CASKDLAGGLSYEQYF. The DNA of the CDR3 is TGTGCCAGTAAGGATCTAGCGGGAGGGCTCTCCTACGAGCAGTACTTC.

The chain links TRBV2 to TRBJ2-7, with a possible D match to TRBD1 (5 bases). Germline values: CDR1 SNHLY, CDR2 FYNNEI. Trimming left V 8 bases short and J 0 bases short, with 17 bases between. CDR3 length: 15 amino acids. CDR3: CASGLLDSNSYEQYF. CDR3 in DNA: TGTGCCAGCGGCCTCCTCGACAGCAACTCCTACGAGCAGTACTTC.

This chain's CDR3 is CASSLGRTGGGYTF. The CDR3 coding sequence is TGCGCCAGCAGCTTGGGCCGGACAGGGGGAGGCTACACCTTC. The chain is built from TRBV5-1 and TRBJ1-2; 10 bases are a match to TRBD1. Germline CDR1 is SGHRS and CDR2 is YFSETQ. This CDR3 is built from 14 residues. Trimming took 0 bases from V and 8 from J; bases not matched to a gene: 4.

The rearrangement joins TRBV28 to TRBJ1-5; D gene uncertain. V was shortened by 4 bases and J by 6 bases, with 7 bases between the two germline ends. The CDR3 consists of 12 residues. From germline, CDR1 is MDHEN and CDR2 SYDVKM. CDR3 nucleotides: TGTGCCAGCAGTTGGACTGTTCAGCCCCAGCATTTT. Amino acids: CASSWTVQPQHF.

V is TRBV6-1 and J is TRBJ1-1, with 8 bases lining up with TRBD1. The germline V gene has CDR1 MNHNS and CDR2 SASEGT. V shed 1 base, J shed 6 bases, and the junction held 7 bases outside the gene matches. The CDR3 totals 15 residues. The CDR3 spells CASSEGTTGVAEAFF. DNA of the CDR3: TGTGCCAGCAGTGAAGGTACGACAGGGGTAGCTGAAGCTTTCTTT.

The chain combines TRBV6-2 or TRBV6-3 with TRBJ1-2; D remains ambiguous. V was shortened by 5 bases and J by 4 bases, with 14 bases between the two germline ends. Per germline, CDR1 MNHEY and CDR2 SVGEGT. The CDR3 runs to 14 residues. CDR3 in amino acids: CASSPSGKGYGYTF. In DNA form, the CDR3 reads TGTGCCAGCAGTCCCTCGGGAAAGGGCTATGGCTACACCTTC.